Listed here are 2 T cell receptor beta chains from one sample, sequenced in a study of blood T cell repertoires in COVID-19. TCRdb's copy holds only in-frame clones and misses some; the assay was immunoSEQ multiplex PCR. The table lists hundreds of thousands of clones, 65% to 85% of them singletons. The sample comprised peripheral blood. All receptors come from a woman in her fifties or sixties with acute or convalescent COVID-19.

The table lists this clone with many counts. Other DNA sequences in this sample translate to the same CDR3. The CDR3 sequence is CASSFRDRGYEQYF. The CDR3 bases are TGCGCCAGCAGCTTCCGGGACAGGGGGTACGAGCAGTACTTC. V usage is TRBV5-1 and J usage is TRBJ2-7; TRBD1 agrees at 11 bases. The CDR3 totals 14 residues. Germline assignment: CDR1 SGHRS and CDR2 YFSETQ. V lost 2 bases, J lost 4 bases, and 2 bases stayed unmatched.

There are a few counts of this clone. This chain links TRBV7-3 with TRBJ2-7, with TRBD2 matching 13 bases. Germline assignment: CDR1 SGHTA and CDR2 FQGTGA. J lost 7 bases, V lost 5 bases, and 8 bases had no gene match. There are 15 residues in the CDR3. The CDR3 DNA reads as TGTGCCAGCAGCCCCGGACTAGCGGGAGCGCGAGAGCAGTACTTC. Translating it yields CASSPGLAGAREQYF.